This T cell receptor (beta chain) was sequenced in a study of T cell responses to AZD1222 COVID-19 vaccine. The study, taken as a whole, reports: White British donors predominated, females outnumbered males, and clonal diversity was possibly underestimated. Two AZD1222 administrations were followed by greater Spike-specific TCR breadth and depth. Repertoire collection took place solely once the T cell response had peaked.

The CDR3 spans 14 residues. Germline V lookup: CDR1 LNHDA, CDR2 SQIVND (reference sequence). V was pared by 4 bases and J by 3 bases, with 10 bases between. With respect to this clone: Its antigen is undetermined.

Profiling relied on immunoSEQ multiplex PCR, and the TCRdb table lists in-frame clones only, not all of them. Here the sample spans about 180,000 clones, almost 90% being singletons. The input for sequencing was peripheral blood, taken 28 days after the second AZD1222 dose. This sequence was found in an adult who received the AZD1222 COVID-19 vaccine. The chain employs TRBV19 and TRBJ1-5; D is possibly TRBD1 (6 bases). The CDR3 nucleotides read TGTGCCAGTAGTAACAGGGAGTTCAATCAGCCCCAGCATTTT. Protein: CASSNREFNQPQHF.